This record covers a single T cell receptor (beta chain). Its specificity is unknown. Each cell subset's genomic DNA was divided evenly among several immunoSEQ plates. Using approximately 190 ng DNA, 32,000 or so T cell genomes, the sorted-subset replicate PCRs were run. TCRdb keeps only in-frame clones here, not all; method: immunoSEQ multiplex PCR. The repertoire holds about 1.1 million clones, with 78% as singletons. The germline V and J ends were trimmed by 5 bases and 10 bases, with 8 bases remaining between them. Germline V gene lookup returns CDR1 GTSNPN and CDR2 SVGIG (reference sequence). There are 10 residues in the CDR3. The source of the sample is a study of shared clonotypes between healthy human individuals. Study-level results: Depth of sequencing was expected to influence donor clonotype sharing.

Sequencing was carried out using memory CD4+ T cells from PBMCs. The subset: CD45RA-negative fraction. The chain uses TRBV30 and TRBJ1-4, with D uncertain. This clonotype was sampled from a man younger than 30 in good health. Some clones in this sample may be carry-over from other donors' samples. The CDR3 loop is CAWDLGKLFF. The CDR3, as DNA: TGTGCCTGGGACCTTGGAAAACTGTTTTTT.